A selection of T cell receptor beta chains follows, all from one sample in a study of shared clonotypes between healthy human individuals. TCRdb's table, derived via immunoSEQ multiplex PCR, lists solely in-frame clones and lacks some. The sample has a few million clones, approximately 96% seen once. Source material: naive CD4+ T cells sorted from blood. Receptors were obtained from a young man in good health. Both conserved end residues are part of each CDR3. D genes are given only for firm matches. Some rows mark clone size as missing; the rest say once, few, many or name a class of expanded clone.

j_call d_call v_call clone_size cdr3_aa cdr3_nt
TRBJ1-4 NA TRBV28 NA CASSLFQSDEKLFF TGTGCCAGCAGTTTGTTCCAGTCCGATGAAAAACTGTTTTTT
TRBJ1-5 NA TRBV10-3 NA CAISETAGQPQHF TGTGCCATCAGTGAGACAGCTGGTCAGCCCCAGCATTTT
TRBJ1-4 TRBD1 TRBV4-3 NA CASSYAGGNEKLFF TGCGCCAGCAGTTATGCAGGGGGGAATGAAAAACTGTTTTTT
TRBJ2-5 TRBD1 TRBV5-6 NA CASSLWTGERETQYF TGTGCCAGCAGCTTGTGGACAGGCGAGCGGGAGACCCAGTACTTC
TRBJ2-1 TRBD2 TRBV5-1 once CASSLEAGVGEQFF TGCGCCAGCAGCTTGGAGGCGGGAGTTGGTGAGCAGTTCTTC
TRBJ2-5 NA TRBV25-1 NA CASSEVLGAQETQYF TGTGCCAGCAGTGAGGTACTCGGGGCCCAAGAGACCCAGTACTTC
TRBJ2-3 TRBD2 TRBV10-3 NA CAISGSGGVADTQYF TGTGCCATCAGTGGTAGCGGGGGGGTAGCAGATACGCAGTATTTT
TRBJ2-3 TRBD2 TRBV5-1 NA CASSMGTSGRPADTQYF TGCGCCAGCAGCATGGGGACTAGCGGGAGGCCGGCGGATACGCAGTATTTT
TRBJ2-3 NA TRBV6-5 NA CASARSATDTQYF TGTGCCAGCGCGAGGTCTGCCACAGATACGCAGTATTTT
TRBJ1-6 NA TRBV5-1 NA CASSLETGENSPLHF TGCGCCAGCAGCTTGGAAACCGGGGAGAATTCACCCCTCCACTTT
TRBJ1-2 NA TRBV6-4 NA CASSDSAGAWYGYTF TGTGCCAGCAGTGACTCTGCAGGGGCCTGGTATGGCTACACCTTC
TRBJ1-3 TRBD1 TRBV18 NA CASSPRTGPSSGNTIYF TGTGCCAGCTCACCACGGACAGGGCCTTCCTCTGGAAACACCATATATTTT
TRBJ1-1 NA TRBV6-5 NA CASFGPGGFTEAFF NA
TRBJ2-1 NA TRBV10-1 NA CASSLQAVGGNEQFF TGCGCCAGCAGTTTACAGGCGGTCGGGGGCAATGAGCAGTTCTTC
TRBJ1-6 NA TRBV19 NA CASGSGYNSPLHF TGTGCCAGCGGCTCAGGGTATAATTCACCCCTCCACTTT
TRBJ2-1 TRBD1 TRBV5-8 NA CASSTGTGSKNEQFF TGTGCCAGCAGCACCGGGACAGGGTCGAAGAATGAGCAGTTCTTC
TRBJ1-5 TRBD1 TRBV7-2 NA CASSLPPTGGIWSVQPQHF TGTGCCAGCAGCTTACCTCCGACAGGGGGGATATGGTCGGTTCAGCCCCAGCATTTT
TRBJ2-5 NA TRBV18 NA CASSPPQGTQYF TGTGCCAGCTCACCACCTCAGGGAACCCAGTACTTC
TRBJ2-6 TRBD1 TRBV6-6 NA CASRDRHSGANVLTF TGTGCCAGCAGGGACAGGCACTCTGGGGCCAACGTCCTGACTTTC
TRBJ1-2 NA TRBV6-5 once CASNEPGVDGYTF TGTGCCAGCAACGAACCAGGCGTCGACGGCTACACCTTC
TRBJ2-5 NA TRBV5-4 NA CASSPGGYEETQYF TGTGCCAGCTCGCCGGGGGGCTATGAAGAGACCCAGTACTTC